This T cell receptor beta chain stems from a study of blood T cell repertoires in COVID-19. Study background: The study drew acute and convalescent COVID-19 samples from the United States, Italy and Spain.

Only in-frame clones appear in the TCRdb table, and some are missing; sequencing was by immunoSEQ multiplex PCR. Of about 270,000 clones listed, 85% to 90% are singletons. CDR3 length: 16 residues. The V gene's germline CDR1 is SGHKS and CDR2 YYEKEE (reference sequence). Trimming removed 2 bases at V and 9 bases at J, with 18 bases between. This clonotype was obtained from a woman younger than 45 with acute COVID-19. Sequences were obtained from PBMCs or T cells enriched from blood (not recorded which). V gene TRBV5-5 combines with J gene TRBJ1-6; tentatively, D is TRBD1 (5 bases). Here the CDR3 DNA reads TGTGCCAGCAGCTTACCGACAGTCTCGGAGATTTCACCCCTCCACTTT. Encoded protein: CASSLPTVSEISPLHF.